These 22 T cell receptor beta chains were sequenced from one sample in a study of shared clonotypes between healthy human individuals. Generated by immunoSEQ multiplex PCR, the TCRdb table keeps only in-frame clones and is missing some. The sample contains millions of clones, 85% to 95% of which appear only once. Sequencing input: naive CD4+ T cells sorted from blood. Subset: CD45RA+ positively selected. The receptors were gathered from a man aged 18 to 29 in good health.

The V and J genes are TRBV5-1 and TRBJ2-7, with D maybe TRBD1 (5 bases). The V gene's germline CDR1 is SGHRS and CDR2 YFSETQ. This CDR3 comprises 16 residues. The germline V and J ends were trimmed by 0 bases and 1 base, with 14 bases remaining between them. The CDR3 loop is CASSLEQAGSSYEQYF. DNA for the CDR3: TGCGCCAGCAGCTTGGAACAGGCAGGCTCTTCCTACGAGCAGTACTTC.

This chain joins TRBV19 and TRBJ1-2; TRBD1 aligns across 7 bases. Germline CDR1 reads LNHDA; CDR2 reads SQIVND (reference sequence). V shed 6 bases and J 2 bases; nucleotides not matched to a gene: 12. The CDR3 length is 16 residues. This chain's CDR3 is CASSPTQGGGNYGYTF. CDR3 sequence (DNA): TGTGCCAGTAGCCCGACGCAGGGGGGCGGAAACTATGGCTACACCTTC.

The genes are TRBV7-6 and TRBJ2-7, with TRBD1 matching 7 bases. CDR1 is SGHVS and CDR2 is FNYEAQ in the germline V gene. The CDR3 totals 13 residues. V shed 3 bases, J shed 7 bases, and the junction held 6 bases outside the gene matches. CDR3: CASSFDRDGEQYF. CDR3 nucleotide sequence: TGTGCCAGCAGCTTTGACAGGGACGGGGAGCAGTACTTC.

Remarks on this clone: Other DNA sequences within the sample encode an identical CDR3. The CDR3 bases are TGTGCCAGCTCACCCACAGATAGCAATCAGCCCCAGCATTTT. Residues: CASSPTDSNQPQHF. This chain uses TRBV18 with TRBJ1-5, with no clear D. Looked up from germline, CDR1 is KGHSH and CDR2 is LQKENI. The germline V and J ends were trimmed by 3 bases and 0 bases, with 6 bases remaining between them. This CDR3 is built from 14 residues.

This sequence joins TRBV30 and TRBJ1-1; maybe TRBD1 (6 bases). V was shortened by 4 bases and J by 5 bases, with 17 bases between the two germline ends. CDR3 size: 14 residues. Germline CDR1 is GTSNPN and CDR2 is SVGIG (reference sequence). CDR3 in amino acids: CAWKLTGEGTEAFF. CDR3 coding DNA: TGTGCCTGGAAACTGACAGGTGAGGGAACTGAAGCTTTCTTT.

Comment on this clone: Other DNA sequences within the sample encode an identical CDR3. The V call is TRBV6-5, the J call TRBJ1-2; perhaps TRBD1 as D (6 bases). From germline, CDR1 is MNHEY and CDR2 SVGAGI. V gave up 5 bases and J gave up 5 bases, with 15 bases separating them. The CDR3 covers 14 residues. The CDR3 region has the DNA TGTGCCAGCAGTCGCACTACAGGGAGGTATGGCTACACCTTC. It translates to CASSRTTGRYGYTF.

The gene calls are TRBV9 and TRBJ2-7, with 8 bases that match TRBD2. Germline CDR1 SGDLS, CDR2 YYNGEE. This CDR3 has 15 amino acids. The V gene end was trimmed by 0 bases and the J gene end by 4 bases; junction bases not matched to a gene: 6. The CDR3 DNA follows: TGTGCCAGCAGCGTAGACCAGCGGGAGACTTACGAGCAGTACTTC. Protein: CASSVDQRETYEQYF.

The rearrangement joins TRBV2 to TRBJ1-6; D gene ambiguous. From germline, CDR1 is SNHLY and CDR2 FYNNEI. V lost 6 bases and J 6 bases, leaving 6 bases between the germline ends. This CDR3 has 12 amino acids. Here the CDR3 reads CASRHSNSPLHF. CDR3 nucleotide sequence: TGTGCCAGCAGGCACAGTAATTCACCCCTCCACTTT. Drawing the rest from reference TRBV2 and TRBJ1-6, the complete variable domain is EPEVTQTPSHQVTQMGQEVILRCVPISNHLYFYWYRQILGQKVEFLVSFYNNEISEKSEIFDDQFSVERPDGSNFTLKIRSTKLEDSAMYFCASRHSNSPLHFGNGTRLTVT.

V usage is TRBV5-1 and J usage is TRBJ1-1, with a tentative D call TRBD1 (5 bases). CDR1 and CDR2 from the germline V gene are SGHRS and YFSETQ. With 4 bases removed from V and 0 bases from J, the gap between germline ends came to 13 bases. The CDR3 is 15 amino acids. The CDR3 sequence: CASSRIRGMNTEAFF. The DNA of the CDR3 is TGCGCCAGCAGCCGGATTCGGGGCATGAACACTGAAGCTTTCTTT. Full variable domain (missing parts from reference TRBV5-1 and TRBJ1-1): KAGVTQTPRYLIKTRGQQVTLSCSPISGHRSVSWYQQTPGQGLQFLFEYFSETQRNKGNFPGRFSGRQFSNSRSEMNVSTLELGDSALYLCASSRIRGMNTEAFFGQGTRLTVV.

This chain links TRBV9 with TRBJ1-2, with D tentatively TRBD1 (6 bases). Germline V gene data show CDR1 as SGDLS and CDR2 as YYNGEE. The CDR3 extends over 12 amino acids. The CDR3 sequence is CQGRGANYGYTF. CDR3 bases: TGTCAGGGGAGGGGCGCTAACTATGGCTACACCTTC.

This chain joins TRBV10-3 and TRBJ1-3, with D hard to call. Germline V lookup: CDR1 ENHRY, CDR2 SYGVKD. This CDR3 contains 15 residues. The V end lost 10 bases, the J end lost 0 bases, and 16 bases lay between the germline ends. For the CDR3, the DNA is TGTGCCACGACACTAGGAAAAGACTCTGGAAACACCATATATTTT. Amino acids: CATTLGKDSGNTIYF.

This sequence joins TRBV6-1 and TRBJ1-5; weak D call: TRBD1 (6 bases). Between the trimmed V and J ends, which lost 7 bases and 2 bases, there was a span of 9 bases. The CDR3 sequence is 13 residues long. The germline V gene encodes CDR1 MNHNS and CDR2 SASEGT. CDR3 in DNA: TGTGCCAGCAACAGGGTTGGCAATCAGCCCCAGCATTTT. As protein: CASNRVGNQPQHF.

The chain recombines TRBV9 with TRBJ2-5, with 8 bases lining up with TRBD2. J lost 9 bases, V lost 0 bases, and 10 bases had no gene match. Germline-derived CDR1 and CDR2 are SGDLS and YYNGEE. The CDR3 sequence is 15 residues long. CDR3 sequence: CASSVGASGSEAQYF. CDR3 nucleotides: TGTGCCAGCAGCGTAGGGGCTAGCGGGTCCGAGGCCCAGTACTTC.

This chain uses TRBV9 with TRBJ1-4, with D perhaps matching TRBD1 (5 bases). The CDR3 contains 15 residues. Trimming cost V 4 bases and J 8 bases, with 18 bases left between them. Germline loops: CDR1 SGDLS, CDR2 YYNGEE. CDR3 residues: CASSSGQAGNEKLFF. The DNA for the CDR3 is TGTGCCAGCAGCTCCGGACAAGCAGGGAACGAAAAACTGTTTTTT. Full variable domain (missing parts from reference TRBV9 and TRBJ1-4): DSGVTQTPKHLITATGQRVTLRCSPRSGDLSVYWYQQSLDQGLQFLIQYYNGEERAKGNILERFSAQQFPDLHSELNLSSLELGDSALYFCASSSGQAGNEKLFFGSGTQLSVL.

This rearrangement joins TRBV27 to TRBJ1-5; D uncertain. This CDR3 comprises 15 residues. Looked up from germline, CDR1 is MNHEY and CDR2 is SMNVEV (reference sequence). V lost 2 bases and J 1 base, leaving 9 bases between the germline ends. The CDR3 bases are TGTGCCAGCAGTTTACAGGCGGGGAGCAATCAGCCCCAGCATTTT. Its translation: CASSLQAGSNQPQHF.

The chain employs TRBV7-9 and TRBJ1-1; possibly TRBD1 for D (6 bases). The ends were cut back, 8 bases at V and 11 bases at J, with 12 bases in the middle. The CDR3 is 10 residues long. Germline CDR1 reads SEHNR; CDR2 reads FQNEAQ (reference sequence). For the CDR3, the DNA is TGTGCCAGCCAGGGGATTCGGGCTTTCTTT. Translating gives CASQGIRAFF. The variable domain in full, completed from reference TRBV7-9 and TRBJ1-1, reads DTGVSQNPRHKITKRGQNVTFRCDPISEHNRLYWYRQTLGQGPEFLTYFQNEAQLEKSRLLSDRFSAERPKGSFSTLEIQRTEQGDSAMYLCASQGIRAFFGQGTRLTVV.

The chain recombines TRBV10-3 with TRBJ1-4; D is uncertain. This CDR3 is built from 11 residues. The germline V gene encodes CDR1 ENHRY and CDR2 SYGVKD. V lost 10 bases and J 8 bases, leaving 11 bases between the germline ends. As DNA, the CDR3 is TGTGCCACCAACGATGGAGAAAAACTGTTTTTT. Encoded protein: CATNDGEKLFF.

The chain uses TRBV29-1 and TRBJ1-1; the D is unclear. With 0 bases removed from V and 7 bases from J, the gap between germline ends came to 15 bases. The V gene's germline CDR1 is SQVTM and CDR2 ANQGSEA. The CDR3 is made up of 14 amino acids. The CDR3 nucleotides read TGCAGCGTTGAAGAGCCGAGTCAGATCATTGAAGCTTTCTTT. This translates into CSVEEPSQIIEAFF.

The chain employs TRBV6-6 and TRBJ2-4, with TRBD1 identical over 7 bases. The trim removed 6 bases at V and 2 bases at J, leaving 7 bases unmatched. Germline assignment: CDR1 MNHNY and CDR2 SVGAGI (reference sequence). There are 15 residues in the CDR3. The chain's CDR3 is CASSQTGATKNIQYF. The CDR3 DNA is TGTGCCAGCAGCCAAACAGGGGCGACCAAAAACATTCAGTACTTC.

The chain combines TRBV28 with TRBJ1-1, with D uncertain. This CDR3 has 12 residues. Trimming took off 8 bases at V and 11 bases at J, with 18 bases between the two ends. Germline-derived CDR1 and CDR2 are MDHEN and SYDVKM. As DNA, the CDR3 is TGTGCCAGCCTGGACGGCTATAACGGGGCTTTCTTT. Residues: CASLDGYNGAFF.

The chain carries TRBV4-1 and TRBJ1-4; TRBD1 matches at 8 bases. V was clipped by 1 base and J by 7 bases; unmatched bases: 11. The V gene's germline CDR1 is MGHRA and CDR2 YSYEKL. The CDR3 runs 17 residues. DNA for the CDR3: TGCGCCAGCAGCCAAGGAACTCCTACAGGGGGTAGTGAAAAACTGTTTTTT. It codes for CASSQGTPTGGSEKLFF.

This chain joins TRBV28 and TRBJ1-5; D might be TRBD1 (5 bases). Per germline, CDR1 MDHEN and CDR2 SYDVKM. The CDR3 contains 16 residues. Trimming stripped 3 bases from V and 4 bases from J, with 16 bases between. The CDR3 coding sequence is TGTGCCAGCAGTTTCCACCCCGGGACCCTAAATCAGCCCCAGCATTTT. It translates to CASSFHPGTLNQPQHF.